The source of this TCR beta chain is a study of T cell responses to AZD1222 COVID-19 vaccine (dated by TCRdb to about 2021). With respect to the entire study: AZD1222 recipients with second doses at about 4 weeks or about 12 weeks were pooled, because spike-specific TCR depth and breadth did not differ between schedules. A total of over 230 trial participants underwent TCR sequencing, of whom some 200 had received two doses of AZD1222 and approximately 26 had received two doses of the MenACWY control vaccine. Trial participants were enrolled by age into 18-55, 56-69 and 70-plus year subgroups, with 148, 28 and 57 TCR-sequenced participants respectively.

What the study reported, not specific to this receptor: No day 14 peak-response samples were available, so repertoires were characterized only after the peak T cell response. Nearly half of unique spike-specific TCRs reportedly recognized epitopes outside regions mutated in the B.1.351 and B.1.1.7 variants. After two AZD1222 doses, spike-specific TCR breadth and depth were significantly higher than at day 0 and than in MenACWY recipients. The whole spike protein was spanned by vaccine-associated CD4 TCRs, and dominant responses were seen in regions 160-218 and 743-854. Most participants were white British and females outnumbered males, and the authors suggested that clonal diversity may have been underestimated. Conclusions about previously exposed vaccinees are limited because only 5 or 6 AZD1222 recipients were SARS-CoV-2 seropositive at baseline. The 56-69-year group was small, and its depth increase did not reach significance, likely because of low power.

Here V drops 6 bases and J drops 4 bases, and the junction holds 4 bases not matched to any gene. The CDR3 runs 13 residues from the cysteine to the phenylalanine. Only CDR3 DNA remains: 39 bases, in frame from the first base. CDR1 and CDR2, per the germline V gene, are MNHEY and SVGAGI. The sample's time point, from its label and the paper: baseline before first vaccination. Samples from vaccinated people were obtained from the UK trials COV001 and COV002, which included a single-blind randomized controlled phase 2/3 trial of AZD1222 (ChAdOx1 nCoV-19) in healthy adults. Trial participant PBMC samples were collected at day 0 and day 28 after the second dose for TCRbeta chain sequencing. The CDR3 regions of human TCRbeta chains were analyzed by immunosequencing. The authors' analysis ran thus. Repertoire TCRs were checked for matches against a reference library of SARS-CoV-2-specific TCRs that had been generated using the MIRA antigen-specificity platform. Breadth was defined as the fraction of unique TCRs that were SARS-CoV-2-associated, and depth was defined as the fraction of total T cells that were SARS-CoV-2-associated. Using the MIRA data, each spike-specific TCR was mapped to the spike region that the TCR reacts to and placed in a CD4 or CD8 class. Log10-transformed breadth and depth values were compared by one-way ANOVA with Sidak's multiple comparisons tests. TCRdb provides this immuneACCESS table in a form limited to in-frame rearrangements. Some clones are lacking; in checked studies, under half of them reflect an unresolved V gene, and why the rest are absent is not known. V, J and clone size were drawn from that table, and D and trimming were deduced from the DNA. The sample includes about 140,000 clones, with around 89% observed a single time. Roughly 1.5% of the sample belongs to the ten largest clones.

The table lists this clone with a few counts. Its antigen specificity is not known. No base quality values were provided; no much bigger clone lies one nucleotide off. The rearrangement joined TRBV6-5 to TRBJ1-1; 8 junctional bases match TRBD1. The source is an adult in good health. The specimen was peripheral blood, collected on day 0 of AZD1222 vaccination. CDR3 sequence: CASSHDRGTEAFF. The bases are TGTGCCAGCAGCCACGACAGGGGCACTGAAGCTTTCTTT.